These 28 T cell receptor beta chains were sequenced from one sample in a study of T cell repertoires in cytomegalovirus infection. TCRdb re-called the reads through MiXCR, storing one row per CDR3 protein. The sample has about 890,000 distinct CDR3 sequences, around 30% seen once; the top ten hold over 13%. For these TCRs, the target antigens are not known. Here the sequenced sample was cultured CD8+ T cells from PBMCs, taken from culture after CMV antigen stimulation. The receptors were gathered from a human donor in good health (CMV status not recorded). Some clones in this sample may be carry-over from other donors' samples.

The sample holds a few counts of this clonotype. This chain links TRBV27 with TRBJ2-7; TRBD2 is a possible D gene (6 bases). Per the germline V gene, CDR1 is MNHEY and CDR2 is SMNVEV (reference sequence). Between the trimmed V and J ends, which lost 5 bases and 1 base, there was a span of 15 bases. The CDR3 length is 15 residues. CDR3 protein: CASSPAGGPSYEQYV. The CDR3, as DNA: TGTGCCAGCAGTCCCGCCGGGGGTCCTTCCTACGAGCAGTACGTC.

The chain employs TRBV5-6 and TRBJ2-6; D is tentatively TRBD1 or TRBD2 (5 bases each). The length of the CDR3 is 17 residues. V was trimmed by 0 bases and J by 3 bases, leaving 13 bases between them. The germline V gene has CDR1 SGHDT and CDR2 YYEEEE. CDR3 amino acids: CASSLADSGLGANVLTF. As DNA, the CDR3 is TGTGCCAGCAGCTTGGCTGATTCGGGGCTTGGGGCCAACGTCCTGACTTTC. Complete variable domain (other parts from reference TRBV5-6 and TRBJ2-6): DAGVTQSPTHLIKTRGQQVTLRCSPKSGHDTVSWYQQALGQGPQFIFQYYEEEERQRGNFPDRFSGHQFPNYSSELNVNALLLGDSALYLCASSLADSGLGANVLTFGAGSRLTVL.

The chain is built from TRBV7-9 and TRBJ1-1; no definite D call. The V and J ends lost 3 bases and 3 bases respectively, with 20 bases between them. The germline gives CDR1 SEHNR, CDR2 FQNEAQ (reference sequence). The CDR3 totals 17 residues. DNA of the CDR3: TGTGCCAGCAGCTTGAAAAAGGCCGGGCCTAGGGACACTGAAGCTTTCTTT. It translates to CASSLKKAGPRDTEAFF.

V and J are TRBV6-1 and TRBJ2-3, with D possibly being TRBD2 (5 bases). V lost 5 bases, J lost 9 bases, and 24 bases lay in between. The CDR3 runs to 16 residues. The V gene's germline CDR1 is MNHNS and CDR2 SASEGT. The CDR3, as DNA: TGTGCCAGCAGTAAACAAGCCGGGAAGGCCCTAGGGACGCAGTATTTT. It is translated as CASSKQAGKALGTQYF.

V is TRBV7-6 and J is TRBJ1-3; D ambiguous. The CDR3 is 16 residues long. Looked up from germline, CDR1 is SGHVS and CDR2 is FNYEAQ. The V and J ends lost 0 bases and 0 bases respectively, with 9 bases between them. CDR3 amino acids: CASSLAQEVSGNTIYF. CDR3 DNA: TGTGCCAGCAGCTTAGCGCAGGAGGTCTCTGGAAACACCATATATTTT.

The V call is TRBV7-9, the J call TRBJ2-1, with 7 bases matching TRBD1. The CDR3 loop spans 17 amino acids. In germline, CDR1 is SEHNR, CDR2 FQNEAQ (reference sequence). Losses at the gene ends were 1 base for V and 0 bases for J; bases not matched to a gene: 6. For the CDR3, the DNA is TGTGCCAGCAGCTTAGAAGGGACAGCGAGCTCCTACAATGAGCAGTTCTTC. Translating gives CASSLEGTASSYNEQFF. Looking up the rest from reference TRBV7-9 and TRBJ2-1 gives the full variable domain: DTGVSQNPRHKITKRGQNVTFRCDPISEHNRLYWYRQTLGQGPEFLTYFQNEAQLEKSRLLSDRFSAERPKGSFSTLEIQRTEQGDSAMYLCASSLEGTASSYNEQFFGPGTRLTVL.

This clonotype showed up just a few times. V gene TRBV9 combines with J gene TRBJ2-3; the match to TRBD2 covers 8 bases. There are 15 residues in the CDR3. Germline V gives CDR1 SGDLS, CDR2 YYNGEE. Germline trimming cut 2 bases from V and 4 bases from J; bases unmatched to any gene: 6. CDR3 loop: CASSVGGGWSDTQYF. The CDR3 coding sequence is TGTGCCAGCAGCGTGGGCGGGGGGTGGTCAGATACGCAGTATTTT. Using reference TRBV9 and TRBJ2-3 for the parts outside the CDR3, the full variable domain is DSGVTQTPKHLITATGQRVTLRCSPRSGDLSVYWYQQSLDQGLQFLIQYYNGEERAKGNILERFSAQQFPDLHSELNLSSLELGDSALYFCASSVGGGWSDTQYFGPGTRLTVL.

The chain uses TRBV6-5 and TRBJ2-7; 7 bases align to TRBD1. CDR1 MNHEY and CDR2 SVGAGI come from the germline V gene. CDR3 length: 13 amino acids. The CDR3 DNA sequence: TGTGCCAGCGGTTATTCGCACAGGGGCGAGCAGTACGTC. Translated, it gives CASGYSHRGEQYV.

This clonotype was picked up a small number of times. The rearrangement joins TRBV4-3 to TRBJ2-1; possible D gene TRBD1, 5 bases. CDR3 length: 16 residues. The V end was cut by 0 bases, the J end by 7 bases, with 16 bases between. Per germline, CDR1 LGHNA and CDR2 YSLEER. CDR3 bases: TGCGCCAGCAGCCAAGAGAGTGCAGGGTATGAAAATGAGCAGTTCTTC. It specifies CASSQESAGYENEQFF.

The V and J genes are TRBV15 and TRBJ1-4; D is undetermined. The length of the CDR3 is 14 residues. The V end was cut by 0 bases, the J end by 0 bases, with 2 bases between. Per germline, CDR1 LNHNV and CDR2 YYDKDF (reference sequence). CDR3 nucleotides: TGTGCCACCAGCAGAGAGCCAACTAATGAAAAACTGTTTTTT. Translation: CATSREPTNEKLFF. Drawing the rest from reference TRBV15 and TRBJ1-4, the complete variable domain is DAMVIQNPRYQVTQFGKPVTLSCSQTLNHNVMYWYQQKSSQAPKLLFHYYDKDFNNEADTPDNFQSRRPNTSFCFLDIRSPGLGDTAMYLCATSREPTNEKLFFGSGTQLSVL.

This clonotype was observed at least ten times. The gene calls are TRBV6-2 or TRBV6-3 and TRBJ2-4, with 11 bases lining up with TRBD2. Trimming removed 6 bases from V and 5 bases from J; junction bases left unmatched: 12. Germline CDR1 MNHEY, CDR2 SVGEGT. The CDR3 runs to 17 residues. The CDR3 nucleotides are TGTGCCAGCAGCAAATCTAGCGGGGGGCAACTGGAAAACATTCAGTACTTC. It translates to CASSKSSGGQLENIQYF.

The J gene is TRBJ1-2, the V gene TRBV11-2; possible D gene TRBD1, 5 bases. CDR3 size: 14 residues. Trimming pared 5 bases from V and 4 bases from J, leaving 14 bases between. Germline values: CDR1 SGHAT, CDR2 FQNNGV. Written as DNA, the CDR3 is TGTGCCAGCAGCCCCGGAGGGACGGTCTATGGCTACACCTTC. Protein: CASSPGGTVYGYTF.

The V and J genes are TRBV29-1 and TRBJ2-1; 12 positions match TRBD2. The CDR3 is 13 amino acids. Germline V gene sequence: CDR1 SQVTM, CDR2 ANQGSEA. V was clipped by 5 bases and J by 5 bases; unmatched bases: 1. The CDR3 region has the DNA TGCAGCGTTCCTAGCGGGGGGGACAATGAGCAGTTCTTC. Translation: CSVPSGGDNEQFF.

The V gene is TRBV12-3 or TRBV12-4, the J gene TRBJ2-1; D may be TRBD1 (6 bases). CDR3 length: 17 amino acids. V lost 6 bases to trimming and J lost 0 bases, with 18 bases between them. Here the CDR3 reads CASRAIGTPSSYNEQFF. The CDR3 nucleotides are TGTGCCAGCAGGGCGATCGGGACACCGAGCTCCTACAATGAGCAGTTCTTC.

This chain connects TRBV12-3 or TRBV12-4 to TRBJ2-7; D is unclear. V lost 4 bases to trimming and J lost 6 bases, with 19 bases between them. The CDR3 totals 15 residues. The CDR3 region has the DNA TGTGCCAGCAGTTGGGGTGGGCAGTTTGCGAGCGAGCAGTACTTC. Translating gives CASSWGGQFASEQYF.

This clonotype has just a few counts. V is TRBV29-1 and J is TRBJ1-2, with D unclear. V dropped 7 bases and J dropped 7 bases, with 16 bases sitting between them. The V gene's germline CDR1 is SQVTM and CDR2 ANQGSEA. The CDR3 consists of 12 residues. The CDR3, as DNA: TGCAGCGCTCCGGGCCCCTCATCTGGCTACACCTTC. It yields the protein CSAPGPSSGYTF.

This sequence joins TRBV29-1 and TRBJ2-7; no clear D. Germline CDR1 and CDR2: SQVTM and ANQGSEA. The CDR3 consists of 11 residues. V gave up 7 bases and J gave up 7 bases, with 14 bases separating them. CDR3 sequence (DNA): TGCAGCGGGATTGTCCGAAATGAGCAGTACTTC. It yields the protein CSGIVRNEQYF.

On this clonotype itself: It may be a read error: a sequence one base away is much more abundant. The chain uses TRBV7-2 and TRBJ1-2; maybe TRBD1 (5 bases). The germline CDR1 and CDR2 sequences are SGHTA and FQGNSA. The CDR3 covers 15 residues. This chain's CDR3 is CARSLTLAGRYGYTF. CDR3 nucleotides: TGTGCCCGCAGCTTAACACTGGCAGGGCGCTATGGCTACACCTTC.

The gene calls are TRBV19 and TRBJ1-1; D is unresolved. The germline CDR1 and CDR2 sequences are LNHDA and SQIVND (reference sequence). The CDR3 is 13 amino acids. The V gene lost 2 bases and the J gene lost 7 bases, with 11 bases spanning the gap. For the CDR3, the DNA is TGTGCCAGTAGTATACCCGGAACCGGTGAAGCTTTCTTT. Amino acids: CASSIPGTGEAFF.

A word on this clonotype: A much larger clone is a single base away; this may be a read error. The chain carries TRBV7-2 and TRBJ2-1; D not resolved. The CDR3 has 12 amino acids. The germline CDR1 and CDR2 sequences are SGHTA and FQGNSA. CDR3 loop: CASSPSKNEQLF. The CDR3 region has the DNA TGTGCCAGCAGCCCTTCGAAGAATGAGCAGCTCTTC.

Points on this clonotype: At one end the junction does not follow the germline gene, possibly because of a read error. This sequence joins TRBV4-1 and TRBJ2-1; D is possibly TRBD1 (6 bases). The CDR3 spans 14 residues. Germline CDR1 MGHRA, CDR2 YSYEKL. CDR3 nucleotide sequence: TGCGCCAGCTGCCAAATCGGACAGCACAATGAGCAGTTCTTC. Translating it yields CASCQIGQHNEQFF.

This clonotype has only a few counts. The V gene is TRBV15, the J gene TRBJ2-3; maybe TRBD2 (6 bases). Between the trimmed V and J ends, which lost 0 bases and 5 bases, there was a span of 15 bases. The CDR3 sequence is 16 residues long. The germline V gene encodes CDR1 LNHNV and CDR2 YYDKDF (reference sequence). The CDR3: CATSRDSTGRRDTQYF. In nucleotides, the CDR3 is TGTGCCACCAGCAGAGATTCCACGGGGAGGCGAGATACGCAGTATTTT. Together with reference TRBV15 and TRBJ2-3, the CDR3 gives the full variable domain: DAMVIQNPRYQVTQFGKPVTLSCSQTLNHNVMYWYQQKSSQAPKLLFHYYDKDFNNEADTPDNFQSRRPNTSFCFLDIRSPGLGDTAMYLCATSRDSTGRRDTQYFGPGTRLTVL.

Here the CDR3 DNA reads TGTGCCAGCACCCTCACAGGCGAGAACACTGAAGCTTTCTTT. Protein product: CASTLTGENTEAFF. The J gene is TRBJ1-1, the V gene TRBV7-9, with D perhaps matching TRBD1 (5 bases). Trimming stripped 7 bases from V and 1 base from J, with 13 bases between. Germline CDR1 reads SEHNR; CDR2 reads FQNEAQ (reference sequence). The CDR3 has 14 amino acids.

This chain uses TRBV29-1 with TRBJ1-1, with D possibly TRBD1 on 5 matching bases. CDR3 length equals 14 residues. The germline gives CDR1 SQVTM, CDR2 ANQGSEA. Trimming removed 3 bases from V and 4 bases from J, with 15 bases in between. The CDR3 bases are TGCAGCGTTGAGTTGGCAGGGTGGGGCACTGAAGCTTTCTTT. Residues: CSVELAGWGTEAFF.

This clonotype was counted a few times. CDR3 coding DNA: TGTGCCAGCAGTTCCGGACTCGACTACGAGCAGTACTTC. This translates into CASSSGLDYEQYF. The chain links TRBV12-3 or TRBV12-4 to TRBJ2-7, with D tentatively TRBD2 (5 bases). Trimming cost V 4 bases and J 3 bases, with 10 bases left between them. This CDR3 is built from 13 residues.

V is TRBV11-2 and J is TRBJ1-1, with 7 bases lining up with TRBD1. Germline V CDR1 and CDR2: SGHAT, FQNNGV. J lost 8 bases, V lost 5 bases, and 14 bases had no gene match. CDR3 length: 15 amino acids. CDR3 loop: CASSVPTGATGEAFF. CDR3 nucleotides: TGTGCCAGCAGCGTACCCACAGGGGCCACTGGAGAAGCTTTCTTT.

This clonotype was seen a single time. The CDR3 reads CASSLRGGARHQPQHF. CDR3 nucleotides: TGTGCCAGCAGTTTACGAGGGGGTGCACGCCATCAGCCCCAGCATTTT. The chain links TRBV27 to TRBJ1-5; tentative D call: TRBD1 (6 bases). The CDR3 is 16 amino acids. Germline CDR1 is MNHEY and CDR2 is SMNVEV (reference sequence). Trimming took 2 bases from V and 5 from J, leaving 16 bases between them.

The V and J genes are TRBV5-6 and TRBJ2-2; TRBD1 agrees at 7 bases. CDR1 is SGHDT, CDR2 YYEEEE, per germline. The CDR3 is made up of 17 amino acids. The V segment lost 4 bases and the J segment 3 bases; nucleotides outside the gene matches: 12. In DNA, the CDR3 is TGTGCCAGCAGCACCGACAGGGCCCTTGGTGACACCGGGGAGCTGTTTTTT. Translation gives CASSTDRALGDTGELFF.